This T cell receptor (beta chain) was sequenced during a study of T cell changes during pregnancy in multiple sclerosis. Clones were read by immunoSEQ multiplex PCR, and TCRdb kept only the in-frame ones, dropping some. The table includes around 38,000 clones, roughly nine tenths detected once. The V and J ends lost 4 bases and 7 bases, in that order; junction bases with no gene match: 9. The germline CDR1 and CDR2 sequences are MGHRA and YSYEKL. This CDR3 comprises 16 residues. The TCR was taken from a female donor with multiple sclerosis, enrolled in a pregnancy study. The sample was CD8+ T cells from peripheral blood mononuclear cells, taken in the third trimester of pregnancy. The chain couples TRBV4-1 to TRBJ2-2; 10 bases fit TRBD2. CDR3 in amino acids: CASSPLAGEGNGELFF. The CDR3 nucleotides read TGCGCCAGCAGCCCCCTAGCGGGAGAAGGAAACGGGGAGCTGTTTTTT.